The source of this T cell receptor beta chain is a study of T cells after yellow fever vaccination. TCRdb reanalysed the 5' RACE reads using MiXCR and keeps one entry per CDR3 protein. Among under 550,000 distinct CDR3 sequences listed, just over 20% were seen once. This clonotype has just a few counts. Its antigen is as yet unknown. General study findings and limits: Contaminants from the bulk population, in the form of abundant clonotypes, could be found in FACS-sorted repertoires.

Trimming cost V 5 bases and J 4 bases, with 20 bases left between them. There are 16 residues in the CDR3. This specimen was PBMCs, taken 20 to 25 days after the first yellow fever vaccination. This chain joins TRBV12-3 or TRBV12-4 and TRBJ1-2; D is unclear. The source of this sequence is a man between 18 and 29 years old who received the YFV17D yellow fever vaccine. The CDR3: CASSPLPGALLYGYTF. The CDR3 region has the DNA TGTGCCAGCAGTCCTCTTCCCGGCGCCCTTCTCTATGGCTACACCTTC.